The clone carrying this TCR beta chain was detected many times. Fresh 10 ml peripheral blood yielded PBMCs. The CDR3 covers 22 residues. The V and J ends lost 5 bases and 0 bases respectively, with 34 bases between them. Germline V lookup: CDR1 SGHTA, CDR2 FQGNSA. The sample belongs to a study of T cells in Graves' hyperthyroidism and ophthalmopathy. The wider study: Before any treatment, at initial diagnosis, peripheral blood was collected.

RNA transcripts gave rise to amplified TCR beta CDR3 regions. Carried out on the TCR CDR3, a first-round RT-PCR used the HTBI primer set. TCRdb redid the calling of the multiplex PCR reads with MiXCR, one entry per CDR3 protein. The sample lists a few hundred thousand distinct CDR3 sequences; around 15% were seen once. This rearrangement joins TRBV7-2 to TRBJ1-1, with D possibly being TRBD1 (6 bases). This receptor was identified in a woman aged 60-70 years with Graves' ophthalmopathy. Sequencing input: blood. The CDR3 protein is CASSRAPVSRTAPRTLNTEAFF. CDR3 DNA: TGTGCCAGCAGCCGTGCCCCCGTCTCTAGGACAGCCCCCAGAACATTGAACACTGAAGCTTTCTTT.